This T cell receptor (beta chain) was observed in a study of cytomegalovirus exposure and HLA in healthy donors. Produced via immunoSEQ multiplex PCR; TCRdb's table is partial and in-frame only. The repertoire has 150,000 to 250,000 clones, 81% of them found once; the top ten carry 1% to 1.5%. Germline V gene data show CDR1 as SGHRS and CDR2 as YFSETQ. The ends were cut back, 0 bases at V and 3 bases at J, with 6 bases in the middle. The CDR3 runs to 13 residues. This clone was seen a few times. The gene calls are TRBV5-1 and TRBJ1-2; D not certain. The sequence derives from a woman aged 25 to 39 in good health and CMV-seronegative. Sequencing was performed on PBMCs. The CDR3 protein is CASSLEQYYGYTF. The CDR3 nucleotides read TGCGCCAGCAGCTTGGAACAGTACTATGGCTACACCTTC.